This TCR beta chain was captured by sequencing in a study of T cells after posttransplantation cyclophosphamide. Study-wide results and limits: After PTCy, TRB diversity resembled that of CNI/methotrexate controls. Blood and skin or GI T cell repertoires showed limited TRB overlap.

This clone was detected many times. Its antigen is currently unknown. This related bone marrow graft donor gave peripheral blood on the day of marrow donation. TCRdb keeps only in-frame clones here, not all; method: immunoSEQ multiplex PCR. Recorded here are about 12,000 clones, with no singletons, and the ten leading clones hold less than 7.5%. The V gene lost 3 bases and the J gene lost 1 base, with 12 bases spanning the gap. This CDR3 region has 15 residues. Germline values: CDR1 ENHRY, CDR2 SYGVKD. What was sequenced was PBMCs. The chain combines TRBV10-3 with TRBJ1-1; D perhaps matches TRBD1 (5 bases). This receptor was identified in a woman in her 40s in good health, CMV-negative, and a related stem cell transplant donor. CDR3 bases: TGTGCCATCAGTGATTCAGGGCGGTCGAACACTGAAGCTTTCTTT. It translates to CAISDSGRSNTEAFF.